The sequence of this TCR beta chain was determined in a study of T cell responses to AZD1222 COVID-19 vaccine. Profiling relied on immunoSEQ multiplex PCR, and the TCRdb table lists in-frame clones only, not all of them. The sample consists of around 75,000 clones, roughly 88% of them appearing once. After removal of 3 bases from V and 5 bases from J, the junction contained 8 bases not matched to a gene. Germline loops: CDR1 SGHTA, CDR2 FQGTGA. The CDR3 contains 16 residues. General observations from the study: Donors in the cohort were predominantly white British and more often female, and clonal diversity was possibly underestimated. Distributed over spike, vaccine-associated CD4 TCRs predominated at 160-218 and 743-854. Just a handful of AZD1222 recipients were seropositive at baseline.

Turning to this clone: The antigen remains undetermined.

Specimen: peripheral blood, collected 28 days after the second dose of the MenACWY control vaccine. The chain recombines TRBV7-3 with TRBJ2-1, with 9 bases aligning to TRBD1. The receptor comes from an adult who received the MenACWY meningococcal vaccine as a control. The CDR3 sequence: CASSLWGQGDHNEQFF. DNA for the CDR3: TGTGCCAGCAGCTTGTGGGGACAGGGAGACCACAATGAGCAGTTCTTC.